This T cell receptor beta chain derives from a study of control samples from healthy donors and cancer patients. The protocol was immunoSEQ multiplex PCR, while the TCRdb copy is restricted to in-frame clones and leaves out a portion. This sample yields 200,000 or so clones, of which 91% are seen a single time; less than 2% belongs to the top ten. The receptor comes from a young man in good health. The specimen sequenced was blood.

CDR3 coding DNA: TGTGCCAGTAGTATAGCGGGCAGCCCGAAAGCTTTCTTT. It specifies CASSIAGSPKAFF. The chain uses TRBV19 and TRBJ1-1; no clear D. V lost 1 base and J lost 9, with 12 bases in between. The germline V gene encodes CDR1 LNHDA and CDR2 SQIVND (reference sequence). This CDR3 contains 13 residues.